Given below is one T cell receptor beta chain in context. Its matching antigen is unknown. This entry is derived from a study of CXCR3-negative and CXCR3-positive naive CD8 T cells. Each TRB cDNA library was prepared by 5' RACE (with UMI labels). TCRdb derives one entry per CDR3 protein from the 5' RACE reads, leaving out DNA. The sample has 41,000 or so distinct CDR3 sequences. The CDR3 is 15 residues long. Germline V gene sequence: CDR1 LNHNV, CDR2 YYDKDF (reference sequence). General study findings and limits: Memory CD8+ cells had much lower diversity, and both naive subsets had comparably high diversity.

At a few hundred thousand cells each, triplicate sorts were carried out for each CD8+ T cell subset. The receptor's source is a human donor in good health. Some clones in this sample may be carry-over from other donors' samples. Sample: naive CXCR3- CD8+ T cells from blood. Subset: CD45RO-CCR7+CD27+CD95- naive CD8+ T cells lacking CXCR3 (TNR3-). The V gene is TRBV15, the J gene TRBJ2-1; with no DNA, the TCRdb D assignment of TRBD1 cannot be verified. The CDR3: CATSPPAGENNEQFF.